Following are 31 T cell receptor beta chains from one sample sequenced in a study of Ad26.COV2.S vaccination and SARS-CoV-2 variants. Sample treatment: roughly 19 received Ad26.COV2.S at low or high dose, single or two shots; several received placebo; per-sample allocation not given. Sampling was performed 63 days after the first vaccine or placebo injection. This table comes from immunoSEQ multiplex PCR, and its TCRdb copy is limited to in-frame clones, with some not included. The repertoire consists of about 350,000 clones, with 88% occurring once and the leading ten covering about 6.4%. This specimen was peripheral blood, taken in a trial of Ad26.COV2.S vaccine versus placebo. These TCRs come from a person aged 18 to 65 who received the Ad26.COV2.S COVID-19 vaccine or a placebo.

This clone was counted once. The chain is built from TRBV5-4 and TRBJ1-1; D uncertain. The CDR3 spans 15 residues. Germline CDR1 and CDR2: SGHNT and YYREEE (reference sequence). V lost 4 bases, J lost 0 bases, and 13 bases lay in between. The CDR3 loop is CASSLPGVMNTEAFF. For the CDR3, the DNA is TGTGCCAGCAGCCTCCCGGGAGTTATGAACACTGAAGCTTTCTTT.

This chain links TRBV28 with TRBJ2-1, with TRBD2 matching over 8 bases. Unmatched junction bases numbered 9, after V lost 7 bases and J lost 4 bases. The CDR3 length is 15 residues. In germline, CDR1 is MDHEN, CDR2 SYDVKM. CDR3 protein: CASTYLAGDYNEQFF. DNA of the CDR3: TGTGCCAGCACCTACCTAGCGGGCGATTACAATGAGCAGTTCTTC. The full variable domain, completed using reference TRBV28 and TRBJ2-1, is DVKVTQSSRYLVKRTGEKVFLECVQDMDHENMFWYRQDPGLGLRLIYFSYDVKMKEKGDIPEGYSVSREKKERFSLILESASTNQTSMYLCASTYLAGDYNEQFFGPGTRLTVL.

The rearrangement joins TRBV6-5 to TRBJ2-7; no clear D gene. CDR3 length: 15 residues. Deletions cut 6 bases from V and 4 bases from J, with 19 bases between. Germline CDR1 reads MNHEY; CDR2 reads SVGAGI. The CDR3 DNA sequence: TGTGCCAGCAGCCCCGAGCTCCAGACACCATACGAGCAGTACTTC. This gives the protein CASSPELQTPYEQYF.

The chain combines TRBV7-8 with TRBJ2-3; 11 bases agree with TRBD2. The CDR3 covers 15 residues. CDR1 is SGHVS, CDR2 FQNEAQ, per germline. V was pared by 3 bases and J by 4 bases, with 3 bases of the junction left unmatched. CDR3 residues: CASSFSGGAADTQYF. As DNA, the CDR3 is TGTGCCAGCAGCTTTAGCGGGGGGGCAGCAGATACGCAGTATTTT.

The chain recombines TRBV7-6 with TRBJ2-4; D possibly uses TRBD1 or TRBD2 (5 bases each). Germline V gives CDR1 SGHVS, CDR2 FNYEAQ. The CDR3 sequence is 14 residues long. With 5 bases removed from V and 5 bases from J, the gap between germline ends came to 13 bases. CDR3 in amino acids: CASSPFGAENIQYF. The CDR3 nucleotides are TGTGCCAGCAGCCCGTTCGGGGCCGAAAACATTCAGTACTTC.

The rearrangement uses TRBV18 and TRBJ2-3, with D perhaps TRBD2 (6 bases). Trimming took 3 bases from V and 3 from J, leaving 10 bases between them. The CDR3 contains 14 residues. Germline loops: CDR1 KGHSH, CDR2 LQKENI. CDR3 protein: CASSPQGGTDTQYF. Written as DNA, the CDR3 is TGTGCCAGCTCACCGCAGGGAGGAACAGATACGCAGTATTTT. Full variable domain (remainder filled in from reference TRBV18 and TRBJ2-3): NAGVMQNPRHLVRRRGQEARLRCSPMKGHSHVYWYRQLPEEGLKFMVYLQKENIIDESGMPKERFSAEFPKEGPSILRIQQVVRGDSAAYFCASSPQGGTDTQYFGPGTRLTVL.

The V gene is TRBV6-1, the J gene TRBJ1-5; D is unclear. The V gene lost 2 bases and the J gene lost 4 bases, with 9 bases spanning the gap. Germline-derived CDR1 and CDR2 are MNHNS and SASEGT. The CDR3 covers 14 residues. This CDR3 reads CASSERVVNQPQHF. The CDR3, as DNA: TGTGCCAGCAGTGAACGAGTGGTTAATCAGCCCCAGCATTTT.

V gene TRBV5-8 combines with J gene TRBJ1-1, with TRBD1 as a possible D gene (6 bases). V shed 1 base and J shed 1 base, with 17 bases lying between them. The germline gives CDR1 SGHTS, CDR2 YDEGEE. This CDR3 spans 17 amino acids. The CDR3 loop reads CASSLPGARLSNTEAFF. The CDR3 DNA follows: TGTGCCAGCAGCTTGCCGGGGGCACGTCTGTCGAACACTGAAGCTTTCTTT.

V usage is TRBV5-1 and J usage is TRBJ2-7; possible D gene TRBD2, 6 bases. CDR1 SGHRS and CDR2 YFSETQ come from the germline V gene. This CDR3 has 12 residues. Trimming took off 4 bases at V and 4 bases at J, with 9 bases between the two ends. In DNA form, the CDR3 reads TGCGCCAGCAGCAAGGACTATTACGAGCAGTACTTC. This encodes CASSKDYYEQYF.

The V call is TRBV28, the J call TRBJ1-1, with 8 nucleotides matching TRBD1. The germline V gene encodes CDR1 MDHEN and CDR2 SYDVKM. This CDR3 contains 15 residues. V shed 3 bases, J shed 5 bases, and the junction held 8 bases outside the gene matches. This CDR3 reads CASSFFQGASTEAFF. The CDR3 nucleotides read TGTGCCAGCAGTTTCTTTCAGGGGGCATCAACTGAAGCTTTCTTT.

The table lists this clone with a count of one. CDR3 sequence reads: CATSDRFEGTGELFF. CDR3 in DNA: TGTGCCACCAGTGATAGATTTGAGGGGACCGGGGAGCTGTTTTTT. The chain uses TRBV24-1 and TRBJ2-2, with D perhaps matching TRBD1 or TRBD2 (5 bases each). The CDR3 is made up of 15 amino acids. V was shortened by 3 bases and J by 5 bases, with 12 bases between the two germline ends. Germline V lookup: CDR1 KGHDR, CDR2 SFDVKD.

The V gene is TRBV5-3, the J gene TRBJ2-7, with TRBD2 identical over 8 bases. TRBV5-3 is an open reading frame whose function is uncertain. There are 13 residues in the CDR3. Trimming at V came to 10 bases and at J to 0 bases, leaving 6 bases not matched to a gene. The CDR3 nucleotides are TGTGCCCTCGGGGGGGGAGGCTCCTACGAGCAGTACTTC. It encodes CALGGGGSYEQYF.

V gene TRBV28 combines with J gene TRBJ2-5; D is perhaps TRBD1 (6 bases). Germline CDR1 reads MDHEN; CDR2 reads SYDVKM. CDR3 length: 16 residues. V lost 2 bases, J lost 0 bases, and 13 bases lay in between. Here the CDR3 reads CASSLLEQGYQETQYF. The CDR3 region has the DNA TGTGCCAGCAGTTTACTTGAGCAGGGGTACCAAGAGACCCAGTACTTC.

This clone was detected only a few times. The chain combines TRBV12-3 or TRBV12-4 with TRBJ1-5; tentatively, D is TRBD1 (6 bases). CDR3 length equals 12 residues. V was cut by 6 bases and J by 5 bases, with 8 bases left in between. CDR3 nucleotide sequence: TGTGCCAGCAGAGGGGGATATCAGCCCCAGCATTTT. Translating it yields CASRGGYQPQHF.

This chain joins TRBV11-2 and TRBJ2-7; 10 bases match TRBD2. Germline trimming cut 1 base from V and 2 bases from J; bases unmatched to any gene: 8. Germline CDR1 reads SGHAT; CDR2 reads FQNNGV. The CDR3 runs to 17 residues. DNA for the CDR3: TGTGCCAGCAGCTTAGCTTTAGCGGGAGGACGAACCTACGAGCAGTACTTC. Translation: CASSLALAGGRTYEQYF.

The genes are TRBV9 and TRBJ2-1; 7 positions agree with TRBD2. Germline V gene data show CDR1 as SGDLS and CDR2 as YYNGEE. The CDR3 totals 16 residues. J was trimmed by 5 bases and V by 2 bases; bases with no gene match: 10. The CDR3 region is CASSVLVGGSHNEQFF. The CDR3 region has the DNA TGTGCCAGCAGCGTCTTGGTGGGGGGGTCCCACAATGAGCAGTTCTTC.

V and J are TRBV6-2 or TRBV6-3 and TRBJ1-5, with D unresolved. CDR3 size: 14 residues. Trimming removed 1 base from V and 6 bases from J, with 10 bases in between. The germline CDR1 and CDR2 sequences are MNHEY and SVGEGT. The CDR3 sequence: CASSYYRESQPQHF. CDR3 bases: TGTGCCAGCAGTTACTACCGGGAAAGTCAGCCCCAGCATTTT.

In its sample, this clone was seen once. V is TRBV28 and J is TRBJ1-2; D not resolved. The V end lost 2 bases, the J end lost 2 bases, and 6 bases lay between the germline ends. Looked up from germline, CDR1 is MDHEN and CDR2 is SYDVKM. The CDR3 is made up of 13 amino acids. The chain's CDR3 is CASSLDQNYGYTF. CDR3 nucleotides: TGTGCCAGCAGTTTAGATCAAAACTATGGCTACACCTTC.

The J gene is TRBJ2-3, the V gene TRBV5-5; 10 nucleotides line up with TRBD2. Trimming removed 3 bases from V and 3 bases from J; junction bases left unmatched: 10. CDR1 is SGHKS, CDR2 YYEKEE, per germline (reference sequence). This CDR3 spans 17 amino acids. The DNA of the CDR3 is TGTGCCAGCAGCTCCCCCTGGGGTAGCGGGGGGACAGATACGCAGTATTTT. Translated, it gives CASSSPWGSGGTDTQYF.

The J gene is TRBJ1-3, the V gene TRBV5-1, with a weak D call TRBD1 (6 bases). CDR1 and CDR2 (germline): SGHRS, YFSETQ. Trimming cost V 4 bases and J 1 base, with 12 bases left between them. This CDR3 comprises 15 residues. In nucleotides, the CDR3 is TGCGCCAGCAGCCCGACAGGCGGTTCTGGAAACACCATATATTTT. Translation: CASSPTGGSGNTIYF.

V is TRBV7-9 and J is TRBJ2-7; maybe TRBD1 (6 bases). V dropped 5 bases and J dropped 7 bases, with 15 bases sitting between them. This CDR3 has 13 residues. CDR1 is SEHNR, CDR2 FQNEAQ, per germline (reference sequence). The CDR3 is CASSVGHLLEQYF. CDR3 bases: TGTGCCAGCAGCGTGGGACACCTTCTTGAGCAGTACTTC.

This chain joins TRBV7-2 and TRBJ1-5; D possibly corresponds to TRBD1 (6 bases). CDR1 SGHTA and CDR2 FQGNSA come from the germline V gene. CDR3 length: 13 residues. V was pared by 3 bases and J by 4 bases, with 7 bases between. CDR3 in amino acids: CASSLGANQPQHF. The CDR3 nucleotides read TGTGCCAGCAGCTTGGGGGCTAATCAGCCCCAGCATTTT.

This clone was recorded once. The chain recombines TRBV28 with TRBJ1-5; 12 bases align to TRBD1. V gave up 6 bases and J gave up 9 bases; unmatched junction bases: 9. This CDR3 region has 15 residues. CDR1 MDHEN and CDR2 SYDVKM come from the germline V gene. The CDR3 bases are TGTGCCAGCAGACCGGGACAGGGGGCGGTTCTGCCCCAGCATTTT. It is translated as CASRPGQGAVLPQHF.

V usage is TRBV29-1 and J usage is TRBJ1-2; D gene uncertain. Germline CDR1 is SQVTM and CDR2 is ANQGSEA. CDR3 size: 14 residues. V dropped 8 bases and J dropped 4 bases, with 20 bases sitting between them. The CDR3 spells CSTGDWGNSYGYTF. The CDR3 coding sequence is TGCAGCACCGGGGATTGGGGAAACTCCTATGGCTACACCTTC. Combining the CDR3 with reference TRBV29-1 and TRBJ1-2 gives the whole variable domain SAVISQKPSRDICQRGTSLTIQCQVDSQVTMMFWYRQQPGQSLTLIATANQGSEATYESGFVIDKFPISRPNLTFSTLTVSNMSPEDSSIYLCSTGDWGNSYGYTFGSGTRLTVV.

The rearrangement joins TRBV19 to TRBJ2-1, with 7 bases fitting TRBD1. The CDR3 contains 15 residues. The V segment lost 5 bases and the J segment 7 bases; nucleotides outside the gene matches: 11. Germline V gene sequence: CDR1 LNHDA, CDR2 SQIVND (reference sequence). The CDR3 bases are TGTGCCAGTAGTTCTGGACAGGTTAGCTCGAATGAGCAGTTCTTC. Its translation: CASSSGQVSSNEQFF.

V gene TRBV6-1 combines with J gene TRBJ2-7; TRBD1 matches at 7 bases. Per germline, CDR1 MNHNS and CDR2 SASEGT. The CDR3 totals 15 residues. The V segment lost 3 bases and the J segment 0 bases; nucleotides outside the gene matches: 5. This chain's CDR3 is CASSDGTALSYEQYF. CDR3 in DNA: TGTGCCAGCAGTGACGGGACAGCTCTCTCCTACGAGCAGTACTTC.

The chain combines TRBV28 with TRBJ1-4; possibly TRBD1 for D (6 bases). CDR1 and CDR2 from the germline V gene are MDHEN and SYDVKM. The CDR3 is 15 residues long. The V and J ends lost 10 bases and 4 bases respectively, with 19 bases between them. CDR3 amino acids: CATLRGAPSNEKLFF. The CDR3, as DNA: TGTGCCACCCTCCGGGGGGCGCCTAGTAATGAAAAACTGTTTTTT.

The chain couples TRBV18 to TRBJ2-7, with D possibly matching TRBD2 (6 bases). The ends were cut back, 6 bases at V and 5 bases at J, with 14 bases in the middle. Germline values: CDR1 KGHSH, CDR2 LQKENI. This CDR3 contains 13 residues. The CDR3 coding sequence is TGTGCCAGCTCTAGGGGACTTGGGAACGAGCAGTACTTC. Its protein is CASSRGLGNEQYF.

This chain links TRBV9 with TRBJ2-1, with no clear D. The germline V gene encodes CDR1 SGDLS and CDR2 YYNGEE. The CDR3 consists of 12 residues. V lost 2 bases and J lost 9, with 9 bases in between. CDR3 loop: CASSVGGGEQFF. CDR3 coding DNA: TGTGCCAGCAGCGTCGGCGGTGGTGAGCAGTTCTTC. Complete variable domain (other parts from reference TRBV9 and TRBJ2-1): DSGVTQTPKHLITATGQRVTLRCSPRSGDLSVYWYQQSLDQGLQFLIQYYNGEERAKGNILERFSAQQFPDLHSELNLSSLELGDSALYFCASSVGGGEQFFGPGTRLTVL.

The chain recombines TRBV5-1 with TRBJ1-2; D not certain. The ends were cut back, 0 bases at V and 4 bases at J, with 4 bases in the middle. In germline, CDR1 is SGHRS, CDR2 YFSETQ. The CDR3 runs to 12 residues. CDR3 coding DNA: TGCGCCAGCAGCTTGGACGCCTATGGCTACACCTTC. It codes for CASSLDAYGYTF.

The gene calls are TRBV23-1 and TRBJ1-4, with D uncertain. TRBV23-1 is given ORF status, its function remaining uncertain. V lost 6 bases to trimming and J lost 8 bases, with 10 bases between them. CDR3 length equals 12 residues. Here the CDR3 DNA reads TGCGCCAGCAGGGTGAGTGGGGAAAAACTGTTTTTT. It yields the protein CASRVSGEKLFF.